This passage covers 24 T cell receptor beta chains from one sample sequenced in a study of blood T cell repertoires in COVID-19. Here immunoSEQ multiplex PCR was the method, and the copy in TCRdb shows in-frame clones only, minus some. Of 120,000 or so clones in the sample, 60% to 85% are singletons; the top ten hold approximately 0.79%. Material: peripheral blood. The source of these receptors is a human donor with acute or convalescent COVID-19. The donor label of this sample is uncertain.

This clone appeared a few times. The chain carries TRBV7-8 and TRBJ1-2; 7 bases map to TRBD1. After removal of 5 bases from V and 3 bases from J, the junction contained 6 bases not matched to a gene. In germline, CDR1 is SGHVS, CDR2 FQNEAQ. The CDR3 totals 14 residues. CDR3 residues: CASSQGGADYGYTF. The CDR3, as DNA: TGTGCCAGCAGCCAAGGGGGCGCGGACTATGGCTACACCTTC. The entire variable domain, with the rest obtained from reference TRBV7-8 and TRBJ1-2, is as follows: GAGVSQSPRYKVAKRGQDVALRCDPISGHVSLFWYQQALGQGPEFLTYFQNEAQLDKSGLPSDRFFAERPEGSVSTLKIQRTQQEDSAVYLCASSQGGADYGYTFGSGTRLTVV.

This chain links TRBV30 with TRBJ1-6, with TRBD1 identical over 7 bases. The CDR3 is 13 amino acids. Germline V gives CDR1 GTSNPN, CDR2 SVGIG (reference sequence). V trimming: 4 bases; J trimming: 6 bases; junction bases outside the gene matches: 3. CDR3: CAWTGQVNSPLHF. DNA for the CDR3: TGTGCCTGGACCGGACAGGTTAATTCACCCCTCCACTTT.

In DNA, the CDR3 is TGTGCCAGCAGCAATTGCGAACGGGACAACAATCAGCCCCAGCATTTT. This translates into CASSNCERDNNQPQHF. V usage is TRBV21-1 and J usage is TRBJ1-5; the listed D gene, TRBD1, was not tested against the DNA. TRBV21-1 is flagged as a pseudogene. This CDR3 comprises 16 residues.

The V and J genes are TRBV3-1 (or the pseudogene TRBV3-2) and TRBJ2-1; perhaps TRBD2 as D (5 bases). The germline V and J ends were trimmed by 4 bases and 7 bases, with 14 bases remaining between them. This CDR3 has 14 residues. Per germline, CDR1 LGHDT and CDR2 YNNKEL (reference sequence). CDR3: CASSRRDAWNEQFF. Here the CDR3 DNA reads TGTGCCAGCAGCCGCCGGGATGCTTGGAATGAGCAGTTCTTC.

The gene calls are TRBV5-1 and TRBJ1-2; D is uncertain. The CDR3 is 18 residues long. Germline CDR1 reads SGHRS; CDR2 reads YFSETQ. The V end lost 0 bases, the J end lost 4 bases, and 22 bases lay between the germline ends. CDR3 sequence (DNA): TGCGCCAGCAGCTTGGAGGCCTTTACACAGAGCACGCTCTATGGCTACACCTTC. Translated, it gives CASSLEAFTQSTLYGYTF.

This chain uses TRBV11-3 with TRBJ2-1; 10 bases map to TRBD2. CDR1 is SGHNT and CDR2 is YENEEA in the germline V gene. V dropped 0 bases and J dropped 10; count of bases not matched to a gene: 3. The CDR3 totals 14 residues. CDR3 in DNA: TGTGCCAGCAGCTTAGAAGCGGGGGGGCACGAGCAGTTCTTC. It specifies CASSLEAGGHEQFF.

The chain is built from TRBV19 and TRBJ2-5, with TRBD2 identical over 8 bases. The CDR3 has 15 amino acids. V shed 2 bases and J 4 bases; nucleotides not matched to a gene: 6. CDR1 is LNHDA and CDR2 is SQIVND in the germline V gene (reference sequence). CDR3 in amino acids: CASSIIGGARETQYF. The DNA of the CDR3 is TGTGCCAGTAGTATAATCGGGGGGGCCCGAGAGACCCAGTACTTC.

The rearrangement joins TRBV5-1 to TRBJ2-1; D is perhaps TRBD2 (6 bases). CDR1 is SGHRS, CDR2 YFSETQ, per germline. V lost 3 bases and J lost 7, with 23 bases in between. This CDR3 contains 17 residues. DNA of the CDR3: TGCGCCAGCAGCTCGGGGACCCGGCGTACGGCGGGGAATGAGCAGTTCTTC. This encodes CASSSGTRRTAGNEQFF.

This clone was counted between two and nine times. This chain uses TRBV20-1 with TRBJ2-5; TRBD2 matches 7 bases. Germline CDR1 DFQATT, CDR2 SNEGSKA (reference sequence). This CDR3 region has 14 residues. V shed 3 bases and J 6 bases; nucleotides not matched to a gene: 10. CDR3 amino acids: CSASLPRTSQTQYF. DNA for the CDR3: TGCAGTGCTAGTCTTCCTCGGACTAGTCAGACCCAGTACTTC.

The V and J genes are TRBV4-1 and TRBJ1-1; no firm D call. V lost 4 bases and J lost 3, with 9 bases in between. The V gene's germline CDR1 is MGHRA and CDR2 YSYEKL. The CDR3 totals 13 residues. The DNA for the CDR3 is TGCGCCAGCAGCCGCCAGTTGGACACTGAAGCTTTCTTT. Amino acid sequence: CASSRQLDTEAFF.

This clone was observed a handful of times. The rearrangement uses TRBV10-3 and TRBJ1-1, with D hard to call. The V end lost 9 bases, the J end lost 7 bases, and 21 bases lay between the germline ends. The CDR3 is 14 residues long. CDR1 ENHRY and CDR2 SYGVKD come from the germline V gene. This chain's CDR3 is CAIRRAGPSGEAFF. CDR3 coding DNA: TGTGCCATAAGACGAGCCGGGCCAAGCGGTGAAGCTTTCTTT.

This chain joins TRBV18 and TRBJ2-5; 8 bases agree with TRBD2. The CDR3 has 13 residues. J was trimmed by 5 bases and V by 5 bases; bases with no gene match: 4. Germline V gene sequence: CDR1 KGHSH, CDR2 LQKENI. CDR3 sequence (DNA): TGTGCCAGCTCATCGGGACTAGTTGAGACCCAGTACTTC. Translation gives CASSSGLVETQYF.

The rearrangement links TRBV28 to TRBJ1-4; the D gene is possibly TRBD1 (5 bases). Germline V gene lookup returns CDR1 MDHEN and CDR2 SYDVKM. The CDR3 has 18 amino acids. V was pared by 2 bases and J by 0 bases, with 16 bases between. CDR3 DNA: TGTGCCAGCAGTTTAATAACAGGTCTCCCTGCAACTAATGAAAAACTGTTTTTT. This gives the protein CASSLITGLPATNEKLFF.

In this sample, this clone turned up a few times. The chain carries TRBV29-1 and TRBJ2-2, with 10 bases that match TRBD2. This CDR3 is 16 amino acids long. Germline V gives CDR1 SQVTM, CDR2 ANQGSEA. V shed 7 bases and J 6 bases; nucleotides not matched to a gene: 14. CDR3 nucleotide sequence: TGCAGCGGATACCTAGCGGGAGTGTCAAACGCCGGGGAGCTGTTTTTT. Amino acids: CSGYLAGVSNAGELFF.

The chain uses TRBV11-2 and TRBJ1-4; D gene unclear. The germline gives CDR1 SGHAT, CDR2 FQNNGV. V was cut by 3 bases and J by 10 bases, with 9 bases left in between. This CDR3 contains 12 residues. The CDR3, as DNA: TGTGCCAGCAGCTTCTCCTCCTTAAAACTGTTTTTT. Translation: CASSFSSLKLFF.

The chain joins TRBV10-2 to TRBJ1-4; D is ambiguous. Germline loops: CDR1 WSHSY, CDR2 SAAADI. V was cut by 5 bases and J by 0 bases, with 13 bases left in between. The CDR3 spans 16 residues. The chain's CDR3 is CASSQALVATNEKLFF. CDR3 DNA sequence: TGCGCCAGCAGTCAGGCTTTAGTTGCAACTAATGAAAAACTGTTTTTT.

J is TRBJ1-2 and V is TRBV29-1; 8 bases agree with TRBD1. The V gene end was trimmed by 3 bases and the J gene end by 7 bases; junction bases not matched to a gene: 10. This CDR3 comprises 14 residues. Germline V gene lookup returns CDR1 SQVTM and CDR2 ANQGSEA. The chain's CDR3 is CSVDPWQGAGGYTF. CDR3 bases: TGCAGCGTTGACCCCTGGCAGGGGGCTGGTGGCTACACCTTC.

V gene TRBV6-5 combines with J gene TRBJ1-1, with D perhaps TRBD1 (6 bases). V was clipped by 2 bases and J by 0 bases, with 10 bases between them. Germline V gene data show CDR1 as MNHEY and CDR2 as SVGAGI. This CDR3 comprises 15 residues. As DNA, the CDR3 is TGTGCCAGCAGTTACCCTGGACAGATGAACACTGAAGCTTTCTTT. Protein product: CASSYPGQMNTEAFF.

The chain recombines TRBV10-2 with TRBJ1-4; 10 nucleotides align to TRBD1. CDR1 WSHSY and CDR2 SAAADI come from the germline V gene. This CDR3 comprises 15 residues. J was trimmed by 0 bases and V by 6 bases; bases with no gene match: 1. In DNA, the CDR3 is TGCGCCAGCAGGGGACAGGGGACAACTAATGAAAAACTGTTTTTT. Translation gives CASRGQGTTNEKLFF.

CDR3 coding DNA: TGTGCCAGCCAAAGGGACCTCCCAGGGGGTACGCAGTATTTT. Encoded protein: CASQRDLPGGTQYF. V usage is TRBV3-1 (or the pseudogene TRBV3-2) and J usage is TRBJ2-3, with TRBD1 identical over 7 bases. The germline V gene encodes CDR1 LGHDT and CDR2 YNNKEL (reference sequence). The J segment lost 8 bases and the V segment lost 8 bases, leaving 13 bases of the junction unmatched. CDR3 length equals 14 residues.

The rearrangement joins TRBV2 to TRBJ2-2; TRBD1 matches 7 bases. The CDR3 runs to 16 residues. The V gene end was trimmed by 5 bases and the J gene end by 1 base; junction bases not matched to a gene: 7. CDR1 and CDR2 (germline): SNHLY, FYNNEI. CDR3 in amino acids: CASSPGRTGNTGELFF. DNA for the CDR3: TGTGCCAGCAGTCCTGGGCGGACAGGGAACACCGGGGAGCTGTTTTTT. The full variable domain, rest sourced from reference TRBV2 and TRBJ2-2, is EPEVTQTPSHQVTQMGQEVILRCVPISNHLYFYWYRQILGQKVEFLVSFYNNEISEKSEIFDDQFSVERPDGSNFTLKIRSTKLEDSAMYFCASSPGRTGNTGELFFGEGSRLTVL.

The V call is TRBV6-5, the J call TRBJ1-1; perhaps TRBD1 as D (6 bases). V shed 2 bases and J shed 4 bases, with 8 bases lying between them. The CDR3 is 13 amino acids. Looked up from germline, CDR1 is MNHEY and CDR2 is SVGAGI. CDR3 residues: CASSYEGGTEAFF. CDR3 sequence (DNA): TGTGCCAGCAGTTACGAAGGGGGCACTGAAGCTTTCTTT.

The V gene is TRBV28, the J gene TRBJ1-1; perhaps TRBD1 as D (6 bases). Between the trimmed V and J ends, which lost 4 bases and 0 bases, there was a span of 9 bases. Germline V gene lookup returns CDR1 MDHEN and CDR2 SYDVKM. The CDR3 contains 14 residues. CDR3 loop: CASSSTGVNTEAFF. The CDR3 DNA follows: TGTGCCAGCAGTTCGACAGGAGTGAACACTGAAGCTTTCTTT. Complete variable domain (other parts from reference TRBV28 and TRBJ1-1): DVKVTQSSRYLVKRTGEKVFLECVQDMDHENMFWYRQDPGLGLRLIYFSYDVKMKEKGDIPEGYSVSREKKERFSLILESASTNQTSMYLCASSSTGVNTEAFFGQGTRLTVV.

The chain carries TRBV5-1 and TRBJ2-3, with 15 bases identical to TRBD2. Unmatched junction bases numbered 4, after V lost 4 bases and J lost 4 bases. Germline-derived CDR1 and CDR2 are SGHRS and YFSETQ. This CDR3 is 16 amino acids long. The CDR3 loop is CASSDGLAGGPDTQYF. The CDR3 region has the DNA TGCGCCAGCAGCGACGGACTAGCGGGGGGGCCAGATACGCAGTATTTT.